The source of this T cell receptor beta chain is a study of blood T cell repertoires in COVID-19. The table came from immunoSEQ multiplex PCR; TCRdb's copy has only in-frame clones and leaves some out. The sample carries around 160,000 clones, over 80% recorded once. Trimming took 8 bases from V and 3 from J, leaving 11 bases between them. CDR3 length: 13 amino acids. This chain connects TRBV12-3 or TRBV12-4 to TRBJ1-5; D remains unclear. This receptor was obtained from a woman aged 40 to 50 with active or convalescent COVID-19. The sequenced material came from peripheral blood. Written as DNA, the CDR3 is TGTGCCAGCTCCAACAGCCTCAATCAGCCCCAGCATTTT. As protein: CASSNSLNQPQHF.